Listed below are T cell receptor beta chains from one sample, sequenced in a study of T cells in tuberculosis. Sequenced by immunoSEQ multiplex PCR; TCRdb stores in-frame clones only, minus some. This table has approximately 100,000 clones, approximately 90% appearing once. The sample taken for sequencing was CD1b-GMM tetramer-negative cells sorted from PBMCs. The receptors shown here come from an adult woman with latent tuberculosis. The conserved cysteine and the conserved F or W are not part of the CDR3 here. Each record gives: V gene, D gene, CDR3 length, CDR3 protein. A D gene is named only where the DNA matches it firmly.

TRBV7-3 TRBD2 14 ASSSLAGSSYNEQF
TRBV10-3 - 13 AIRAEGDSGNTIY
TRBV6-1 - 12 ASSVSLSSYEQY
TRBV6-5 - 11 ASSGAPYNEQF
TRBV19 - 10 ASSNRVYGYT
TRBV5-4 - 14 ASSLKLQGWNSPLH
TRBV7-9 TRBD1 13 ASSYSGTGGYEQY
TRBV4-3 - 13 ASSQDLGQRYGYT
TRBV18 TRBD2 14 ASSPPTQRGLNIQY
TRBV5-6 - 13 ASSPSQQGPYGYT
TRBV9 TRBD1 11 ASSQGGTDTQY
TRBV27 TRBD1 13 ASSSRRGLGEKLF
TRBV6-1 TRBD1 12 ASSVEQGHYGYT
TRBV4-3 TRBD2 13 ASSQGSGGAHIQY
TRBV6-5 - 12 ASSRDWNTGELF
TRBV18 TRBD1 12 ASSPPGQERQAF
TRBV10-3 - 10 AISESSQPQH
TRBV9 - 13 ASSTSGVGGQPQH
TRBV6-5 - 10 ASSYAAGGYT
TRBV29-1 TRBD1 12 SASDRAPYYGYT
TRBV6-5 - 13 ASSYSGVSNQPQH
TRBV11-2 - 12 ASSRGQTNYGYT
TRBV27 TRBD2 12 ASIGGGAYNEQF
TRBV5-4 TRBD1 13 ASSAKTGLNTEAF
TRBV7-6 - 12 ASSSLQKQGEQY
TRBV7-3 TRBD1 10 ASSLTGTEAF
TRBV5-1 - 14 ASSLAKIGVNTEAF
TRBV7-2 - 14 ASSTVVHSGANVLT
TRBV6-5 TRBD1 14 ASSSRQGMANTEAF
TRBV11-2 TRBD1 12 ASSRTGYQETQY
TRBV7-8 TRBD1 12 ASSLGDRAETQY
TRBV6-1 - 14 ASSGTESSYNSPLH
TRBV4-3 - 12 ASSLGGMNTEAF
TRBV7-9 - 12 ASSFLGASAEAF
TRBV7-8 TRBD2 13 ASSPSGLVGETQY